Shown below are 32 T cell receptor beta chains from a single sample sequenced in a study of blood T cell repertoires in COVID-19. Produced via immunoSEQ multiplex PCR; TCRdb's table is partial and in-frame only. The sample has hundreds of thousands of clones; around 88% are singletons. The sequencing sample was made of peripheral blood. These receptors were obtained from a woman in her twenties or thirties with COVID-19, enrolled during active disease.

The chain uses TRBV19 and TRBJ2-7; 10 nucleotides align to TRBD1. Per germline, CDR1 LNHDA and CDR2 SQIVND (reference sequence). V lost 4 bases, J lost 4 bases, and 4 bases stayed unmatched. This CDR3 comprises 14 residues. CDR3 protein: CASSTRQGAYEQYF. The CDR3 nucleotides are TGTGCCAGTAGTACCAGACAGGGGGCGTACGAGCAGTACTTC.

The V and J genes are TRBV6-5 and TRBJ1-1; D remains unclear. V lost 0 bases and J lost 0, with 11 bases in between. Germline V gene lookup returns CDR1 MNHEY and CDR2 SVGAGI. This CDR3 contains 16 residues. The CDR3 reads CASSYSPYYLNTEAFF. CDR3 coding DNA: TGTGCCAGCAGTTACTCCCCGTACTATTTGAACACTGAAGCTTTCTTT.

The chain couples TRBV19 to TRBJ2-5; TRBD1 matches at 8 bases. The CDR3 runs to 14 residues. V lost 6 bases, J lost 4 bases, and 7 bases stayed unmatched. Germline V gives CDR1 LNHDA, CDR2 SQIVND (reference sequence). CDR3 sequence reads: CASSTDRGGETQYF. The DNA for the CDR3 is TGTGCCAGTAGCACCGACAGGGGAGGAGAGACCCAGTACTTC.

This rearrangement joins TRBV12-3 or TRBV12-4 to TRBJ1-2; perhaps TRBD1 as D (6 bases). The CDR3 covers 12 residues. The V gene lost 5 bases and the J gene lost 4 bases, with 8 bases spanning the gap. The chain's CDR3 is CASSVDSYGYTF. Here the CDR3 DNA reads TGTGCCAGCAGTGTGGACAGCTATGGCTACACCTTC.

The gene calls are TRBV6-5 and TRBJ2-2; 9 bases fit TRBD1. V trimming: 8 bases; J trimming: 4 bases; junction bases outside the gene matches: 8. The CDR3 extends over 15 amino acids. Germline V CDR1 and CDR2: MNHEY, SVGAGI. The CDR3 DNA reads as TGTGCCAGCGGAGAGACAGGGGGTTTCACCGGGGAGCTGTTTTTT. As protein: CASGETGGFTGELFF.

CDR3 bases: TGTGCCAGTAAAGGGGGATCTGCGTACAATGAGCAGTTCTTC. Protein product: CASKGGSAYNEQFF. The chain employs TRBV7-6 and TRBJ2-1, with TRBD1 as a possible D gene (6 bases). Germline lookup yields CDR1 SGHVS and CDR2 FNYEAQ. CDR3 length equals 14 residues. With 9 bases removed from V and 4 bases from J, the gap between germline ends came to 16 bases. The variable domain in full, with the rest retrieved from reference TRBV7-6 and TRBJ2-1, is GAGVSQSPRYKVTKRGQDVALRCDPISGHVSLYWYRQALGQGPEFLTYFNYEAQQDKSGLPNDRFSAERPEGSISTLTIQRTEQRDSAMYRCASKGGSAYNEQFFGPGTRLTVL.

The chain joins TRBV11-3 to TRBJ1-3; TRBD1 is a possible D gene (5 bases). The V end lost 5 bases, the J end lost 0 bases, and 8 bases lay between the germline ends. The CDR3 loop spans 14 amino acids. Per the germline V gene, CDR1 is SGHNT and CDR2 is YENEEA. Written as DNA, the CDR3 is TGTGCCAGCAGCGGGGCAGTCTCTGGAAACACCATATATTTT. Protein product: CASSGAVSGNTIYF.

This clone was found once. The genes are TRBV28 and TRBJ1-2; no firm D call. V gave up 6 bases and J gave up 4 bases, with 18 bases separating them. Germline loops: CDR1 MDHEN, CDR2 SYDVKM. The CDR3 totals 15 residues. Here the CDR3 DNA reads TGTGCCAGCAGAGTGAGCGGCCGACCCGCCTATGGCTACACCTTC. It encodes CASRVSGRPAYGYTF.

Worth noting for this clone: The same CDR3 arises from other DNA sequences in this sample as well. V is TRBV7-9 and J is TRBJ2-2; D might be TRBD2 (6 bases). The CDR3 contains 13 residues. The germline gives CDR1 SEHNR, CDR2 FQNEAQ (reference sequence). Deletions cut 5 bases from V and 4 bases from J, with 8 bases between. The CDR3 DNA is TGTGCCAGCAGCCTCGGGGGCACCGGGGAGCTGTTTTTT. Residues: CASSLGGTGELFF.

V is TRBV28 and J is TRBJ2-1, with TRBD1 identical over 8 bases. CDR1 MDHEN and CDR2 SYDVKM come from the germline V gene. CDR3 length equals 12 residues. The junction had 3 bases not matched to a gene; V was cut back by 4 bases and J by 10 bases. The CDR3 bases are TGTGCCAGCAGTTCAGGGGGCCACGAGCAGTTCTTC. Protein: CASSSGGHEQFF. Based on the CDR3 plus reference TRBV28 and TRBJ2-1, the full variable domain is DVKVTQSSRYLVKRTGEKVFLECVQDMDHENMFWYRQDPGLGLRLIYFSYDVKMKEKGDIPEGYSVSREKKERFSLILESASTNQTSMYLCASSSGGHEQFFGPGTRLTVL.

The chain joins TRBV29-1 to TRBJ2-7; TRBD2 matches at 11 bases. CDR1 SQVTM and CDR2 ANQGSEA come from the germline V gene. With V trimmed by 6 bases and J by 2 bases, 6 bases remained unmatched. CDR3 length equals 14 residues. Here the CDR3 DNA reads TGCAGCGTCCTTGGGACTAGCGGTACCTACGAGCAGTACTTC. It codes for CSVLGTSGTYEQYF.

The V and J genes are TRBV7-9 and TRBJ1-1; D remains unclear. The CDR3 totals 11 residues. The germline V and J ends were trimmed by 5 bases and 11 bases, with 12 bases remaining between them. Germline CDR1 SEHNR, CDR2 FQNEAQ (reference sequence). The CDR3 protein is CASSVGDSAFF. The CDR3 region has the DNA TGTGCCAGCAGCGTCGGAGATTCCGCTTTCTTT.

This chain connects TRBV18 to TRBJ2-1; tentative D call: TRBD1 (5 bases). Germline V gene lookup returns CDR1 KGHSH and CDR2 LQKENI. V was shortened by 2 bases and J by 9 bases, with 14 bases between the two germline ends. The CDR3 spans 14 residues. CDR3 sequence: CASSPSRVSPEQFF. CDR3 nucleotides: TGTGCCAGCTCACCAAGCAGGGTTAGTCCTGAGCAGTTCTTC.

The chain uses TRBV2 and TRBJ1-5, with unresolved D. The CDR3 runs 13 residues. Germline CDR1 is SNHLY and CDR2 is FYNNEI. V lost 3 bases to trimming and J lost 3 bases, with 6 bases between them. This chain's CDR3 is CASSEQYNQPQHF. The CDR3 DNA reads as TGTGCCAGCAGTGAGCAGTACAATCAGCCCCAGCATTTT.

This chain uses TRBV28 with TRBJ1-4, with D possibly being TRBD1 (5 bases). With 7 bases removed from V and 6 bases from J, the gap between germline ends came to 15 bases. Germline CDR1 and CDR2: MDHEN and SYDVKM. This CDR3 is 14 amino acids long. The CDR3 spells CASTPQGRDEKLFF. Here the CDR3 DNA reads TGTGCCAGCACCCCTCAGGGTAGGGATGAAAAACTGTTTTTT. Supplemented by reference TRBV28 and TRBJ1-4, the full variable domain reads DVKVTQSSRYLVKRTGEKVFLECVQDMDHENMFWYRQDPGLGLRLIYFSYDVKMKEKGDIPEGYSVSREKKERFSLILESASTNQTSMYLCASTPQGRDEKLFFGSGTQLSVL.

V and J are TRBV10-3 and TRBJ1-1, with 7 bases fitting TRBD1. The V and J ends lost 3 bases and 1 base, in that order; junction bases with no gene match: 2. CDR1 and CDR2 from the germline V gene are ENHRY and SYGVKD. This CDR3 comprises 14 residues. CDR3 residues: CAISEGDRNTEAFF. The CDR3 region has the DNA TGTGCCATCAGTGAAGGGGACAGGAACACTGAAGCTTTCTTT.

The chain is built from TRBV19 and TRBJ1-5; 8 positions match TRBD1. Germline CDR1 LNHDA, CDR2 SQIVND (reference sequence). Trimming removed 4 bases from V and 2 bases from J; junction bases left unmatched: 10. The CDR3 contains 17 residues. The CDR3 sequence: CASSTPDRGRGNQPQHF. The DNA of the CDR3 is TGTGCCAGTAGTACCCCAGACAGGGGAAGGGGCAATCAGCCCCAGCATTTT.

The chain has TRBV29-1 and TRBJ1-4; TRBD1 matches 8 bases. V dropped 7 bases and J dropped 5; count of bases not matched to a gene: 9. CDR1 is SQVTM and CDR2 is ANQGSEA in the germline V gene. CDR3 length: 14 amino acids. CDR3 sequence: CSAEAGTGNEKLFF. CDR3 in DNA: TGCAGCGCCGAAGCCGGGACAGGAAATGAAAAACTGTTTTTT.

The V call is TRBV7-9, the J call TRBJ2-3; 10 nucleotides agree with TRBD1. J gave up 6 bases and V 5 bases, and 8 bases lay outside the gene matches. The CDR3 extends over 15 amino acids. CDR1 is SEHNR and CDR2 is FQNEAQ in the germline V gene (reference sequence). This chain's CDR3 is CASSLGTGESDTQYF. CDR3 DNA: TGTGCCAGCAGCCTCGGGACAGGGGAGTCGGATACGCAGTATTTT.

V and J are TRBV6-2 or TRBV6-3 and TRBJ1-3; D perhaps matches TRBD1 (6 bases). V dropped 5 bases and J dropped 15 bases, with 38 bases sitting between them. Per the germline V gene, CDR1 is MNHEY and CDR2 is SVGEGT. The CDR3 sequence is 19 residues long. CDR3 loop: CASSPLLGPGLQGKHRGYF. CDR3 coding DNA: TGTGCCAGCAGTCCCCTCTTGGGGCCGGGTTTACAGGGAAAGCATCGCGGATATTTT.

The chain couples TRBV4-3 to TRBJ2-5; 7 bases agree with TRBD1. The length of the CDR3 is 14 residues. V shed 3 bases and J 0 bases; nucleotides not matched to a gene: 1. Germline V CDR1 and CDR2: LGHNA, YSLEER. CDR3 DNA: TGCGCCAGCAGCCAGGGACAGTACCAAGAGACCCAGTACTTC. Residues: CASSQGQYQETQYF.

The chain joins TRBV25-1 to TRBJ1-2; D ambiguous. CDR1 and CDR2 from the germline V gene are MGHDK and SYGVNS. The CDR3 runs to 16 residues. V lost 3 bases to trimming and J lost 7 bases, with 21 bases between them. CDR3 sequence (DNA): TGTGCCAGCAGTGATCACTACCACTTCAAGTCCCGTGGCTACACCTTC. Its translation: CASSDHYHFKSRGYTF.

The gene calls are TRBV24-1 and TRBJ2-2, with 9 bases fitting TRBD2. There are 16 residues in the CDR3. J gave up 6 bases and V 5 bases, and 9 bases lay outside the gene matches. CDR1 KGHDR and CDR2 SFDVKD come from the germline V gene. CDR3 sequence reads: CATSAWTSANPGELFF. CDR3 nucleotide sequence: TGTGCCACCAGTGCTTGGACTAGCGCCAACCCCGGGGAGCTGTTTTTT.

This chain connects TRBV4-3 to TRBJ2-2, with 11 bases fitting TRBD1. The CDR3 consists of 17 residues. After removal of 2 bases from V and 2 bases from J, the junction contained 4 bases not matched to a gene. Germline CDR1 reads LGHNA; CDR2 reads YSLEER. The DNA for the CDR3 is TGCGCCAGCAGCCAATCCGGGACAGGGGGTAACACCGGGGAGCTGTTTTTT. This translates into CASSQSGTGGNTGELFF.

This chain connects TRBV18 to TRBJ2-3; TRBD2 agrees at 7 bases. Germline CDR1 reads KGHSH; CDR2 reads LQKENI. V shed 1 base, J shed 3 bases, and the junction held 4 bases outside the gene matches. This CDR3 has 15 residues. The CDR3 reads CASSPLREQTDTQYF. The CDR3 nucleotides are TGTGCCAGCTCACCACTGCGGGAGCAGACAGATACGCAGTATTTT.

The chain couples TRBV18 to TRBJ2-5; 7 bases agree with TRBD2. The J segment lost 3 bases and the V segment lost 2 bases, leaving 6 bases of the junction unmatched. In germline, CDR1 is KGHSH, CDR2 LQKENI. The CDR3 runs 15 residues. CDR3 nucleotides: TGTGCCAGCTCACCAACGGGACTAAAAAAAGAGACCCAGTACTTC. It yields the protein CASSPTGLKKETQYF.

The V and J genes are TRBV10-3 and TRBJ2-7, with no clear D. V dropped 0 bases and J dropped 0 bases, with 6 bases sitting between them. Germline V lookup: CDR1 ENHRY, CDR2 SYGVKD. This CDR3 has 14 amino acids. The DNA of the CDR3 is TGTGCCATCAGTGAGTCGGTACTCTCCTACGAGCAGTACGTC. Translating it yields CAISESVLSYEQYV.

J is TRBJ2-7 and V is TRBV13; 7 nucleotides align to TRBD1. Germline V gene data show CDR1 as PRHDT and CDR2 as FYEKMQ (reference sequence). The CDR3 length is 14 residues. Trimming took 5 bases from V and 3 from J; bases not matched to a gene: 7. CDR3 bases: TGTGCCAGCAGCCTCCAGGGGGTGATCTACGAGCAGTACTTC. Amino acids: CASSLQGVIYEQYF.

The chain combines TRBV2 with TRBJ1-5, with 10 bases lining up with TRBD1. V was clipped by 1 base and J by 11 bases; unmatched bases: 5. The CDR3 contains 14 residues. Germline values: CDR1 SNHLY, CDR2 FYNNEI. CDR3 bases: TGTGCCAGCAGTGAAGGACAGGGGGCCGGGTCCCAGCATTTT. It translates to CASSEGQGAGSQHF.

V and J are TRBV6-5 and TRBJ1-1, with a tentative D call TRBD1 (6 bases). The CDR3 contains 15 residues. Trimming shortened V by 6 bases and J by 4 bases, and 18 bases separated the two germline ends. CDR1 and CDR2 from the germline V gene are MNHEY and SVGAGI. Here the CDR3 reads CASSPWTATPTEAFF. As DNA, the CDR3 is TGTGCCAGCAGCCCATGGACAGCCACCCCCACTGAAGCTTTCTTT.

The chain is built from TRBV2 and TRBJ1-5; D is uncertain. Trimming cost V 4 bases and J 0 bases, with 10 bases left between them. Germline CDR1 is SNHLY and CDR2 is FYNNEI. The CDR3 has 15 residues. CDR3 in amino acids: CASSAEGLSNQPQHF. The CDR3 bases are TGTGCCAGCAGTGCAGAGGGCCTTAGCAATCAGCCCCAGCATTTT.

This sequence joins TRBV27 and TRBJ2-1; 11 nucleotides line up with TRBD2. CDR3 length: 14 amino acids. V shed 8 bases and J 6 bases; nucleotides not matched to a gene: 6. The germline CDR1 and CDR2 sequences are MNHEY and SMNVEV (reference sequence). As DNA, the CDR3 is TGTGCCAGCGTGACTAGCGGGGCCTCCAATGAGCAGTTCTTC. It specifies CASVTSGASNEQFF.